The rows below give T cell receptor beta chains drawn from one sample of a study of cytomegalovirus exposure and HLA in healthy donors. Some clones are missing from TCRdb's copy, which holds only in-frame ones; the method was immunoSEQ multiplex PCR. The sample carries about 240,000 clones, about 86% recorded once. The material sequenced was PBMCs. All receptors come from a woman under 40 in good health and CMV-seropositive. CDR3s include the opening cysteine and the closing phenylalanine or tryptophan. A D gene is named only where the DNA matches it firmly. Clone size is stated in some rows and not others, as once, few, many or a class when expanded.

v_call: TRBV25-1
j_call: TRBJ2-7
d_call: TRBD1
clone_size: .
cdr3_nt: TGTGCCAGCAGAGCTTGGGACAGACCCTACGAGCAGTACTTC
cdr3_aa: CASRAWDRPYEQYF

v_call: TRBV28
j_call: TRBJ2-7
d_call: TRBD2
clone_size: .
cdr3_nt: TGTGCCAGCAGTACTCCCAAGCGGGACGACTCTGTGTACGAGCAGTACTTC
cdr3_aa: CASSTPKRDDSVYEQYF

v_call: TRBV4-2
j_call: TRBJ2-3
d_call: TRBD2
clone_size: .
cdr3_nt: TGTGCCAGCAGCCACCTTTCTAGCGGGAGGGGGGTGGATACGCAGTATTTT
cdr3_aa: CASSHLSSGRGVDTQYF

v_call: TRBV19
j_call: TRBJ2-3
d_call: .
clone_size: .
cdr3_nt: TGTGCCAGTAGTACGGAAACAGGGTATCTCAGGGATACGCAGTATTTT
cdr3_aa: CASSTETGYLRDTQYF

v_call: TRBV7-9
j_call: TRBJ1-1
d_call: .
clone_size: .
cdr3_nt: TGTGCCAGCAGCTTAATCGTGGAGGGCGAAGCTTTCTTT
cdr3_aa: CASSLIVEGEAFF

v_call: TRBV6-6
j_call: TRBJ2-3
d_call: TRBD2
clone_size: .
cdr3_nt: TGTGCCAGCAGTTACAACGCGGGAGTTGCCACAGATACGCAGTATTTT
cdr3_aa: CASSYNAGVATDTQYF

v_call: TRBV9
j_call: TRBJ2-2
d_call: TRBD1
clone_size: .
cdr3_nt: TGTGCCAGCAGCATTAGGGGGCTAGGGGCCACCGGGGAGCTGTTTTTT
cdr3_aa: CASSIRGLGATGELFF

v_call: TRBV11-2
j_call: TRBJ2-7
d_call: TRBD2
clone_size: .
cdr3_nt: TGTGCCAGCACAGGAACTAGCGGCTCTTCCTACGAGCAGTACTTC
cdr3_aa: CASTGTSGSSYEQYF

v_call: TRBV7-8
j_call: TRBJ2-7
d_call: TRBD2
clone_size: .
cdr3_nt: TGTGCCAGCAGCTTAGGACTAGCGGGAGGTACCTACGAGCAGTACTTC
cdr3_aa: CASSLGLAGGTYEQYF

v_call: TRBV14
j_call: TRBJ2-7
d_call: TRBD2
clone_size: .
cdr3_nt: TGTGCCAGCAGCGGGACTAGCCTCTCCTACGAGCAGTACTTC
cdr3_aa: CASSGTSLSYEQYF

v_call: TRBV7-6
j_call: TRBJ2-2
d_call: .
clone_size: .
cdr3_nt: TGTGCCAGCAGCTTAGCGCGTAACACCGGGGAGCTGTTTTTT
cdr3_aa: CASSLARNTGELFF

v_call: TRBV27
j_call: TRBJ2-6
d_call: .
clone_size: .
cdr3_nt: TGTGCCAGCAGTTTCTTAGGAGTCTCTGGGGCCAACGTCCTGACTTTC
cdr3_aa: CASSFLGVSGANVLTF

v_call: TRBV2
j_call: TRBJ2-7
d_call: .
clone_size: .
cdr3_nt: TGTGCCAGCAGCCGCAGGTACTCCTACGAGCAGTACTTC
cdr3_aa: CASSRRYSYEQYF

v_call: TRBV7-2
j_call: TRBJ2-7
d_call: .
clone_size: few
cdr3_nt: TGTGCCAGCAGCTTAGTCCCTTCCTACGAGCAGTACTTC
cdr3_aa: CASSLVPSYEQYF

v_call: TRBV5-1
j_call: TRBJ1-3
d_call: TRBD1
clone_size: .
cdr3_nt: TGCGCCAGCAGGTTTACCGGGACAGGCGCCTCTGGAAACACCATATATTTT
cdr3_aa: CASRFTGTGASGNTIYF

v_call: TRBV5-1
j_call: TRBJ2-3
d_call: TRBD1
clone_size: .
cdr3_nt: TGCGCCAGCAGCTTGACAGGGGGTGAAGATACGCAGTATTTT
cdr3_aa: CASSLTGGEDTQYF

v_call: TRBV5-1
j_call: TRBJ2-5
d_call: TRBD2
clone_size: .
cdr3_nt: TGCGCCAGCAGCTTCATAGCGGGAGCCCCAGAGACCCAGTACTTC
cdr3_aa: CASSFIAGAPETQYF

v_call: TRBV28
j_call: TRBJ1-5
d_call: .
clone_size: .
cdr3_nt: TGTGCCAGCAGTCCCCCGGGGGGGCCTAGCAATCAGCCCCAGCATTTT
cdr3_aa: CASSPPGGPSNQPQHF

v_call: TRBV28
j_call: TRBJ2-7
d_call: .
clone_size: .
cdr3_nt: TGTGCCAGCTCCCTTGGAGAATACGAGCAGTACTTC
cdr3_aa: CASSLGEYEQYF

v_call: TRBV10-3
j_call: TRBJ1-2
d_call: TRBD1
clone_size: .
cdr3_nt: TGTGCCATCAGTGACAGGGGGTTGAACTATGGCTACACCTTC
cdr3_aa: CAISDRGLNYGYTF

v_call: TRBV25-1
j_call: TRBJ1-4
d_call: TRBD1
clone_size: once
cdr3_nt: TGTGCCAGCAGTGACCCCGGACAGGGTGATGAAAAACTGTTTTTT
cdr3_aa: CASSDPGQGDEKLFF

v_call: TRBV19
j_call: TRBJ2-7
d_call: .
clone_size: few
cdr3_nt: TGTGCCAGTAGCCCCGGGTACACCTACGAGCAGTACTTC
cdr3_aa: CASSPGYTYEQYF

v_call: TRBV5-1
j_call: TRBJ1-5
d_call: .
clone_size: .
cdr3_nt: TGCGCCAGCAGCTTGGAGGGAGGAAATCAGCCCCAGCATTTT
cdr3_aa: CASSLEGGNQPQHF

v_call: TRBV5-4
j_call: TRBJ1-2
d_call: TRBD1
clone_size: .
cdr3_nt: TGTGCCAGCAGCCCGACAGGGAACTATGGCTACACCTTC
cdr3_aa: CASSPTGNYGYTF

v_call: TRBV7-9
j_call: TRBJ2-7
d_call: .
clone_size: .
cdr3_nt: TGTGCCAGCAGCTTAGGAAGAGGACAGTTAGCCTACGAGCAGTACTTC
cdr3_aa: CASSLGRGQLAYEQYF

v_call: TRBV5-1
j_call: TRBJ2-2
d_call: .
clone_size: .
cdr3_nt: TGCGCCAGCAGCGCCCAGGGATACACCGGGGAGCTGTTTTTT
cdr3_aa: CASSAQGYTGELFF

v_call: TRBV6-4
j_call: TRBJ2-7
d_call: TRBD1
clone_size: .
cdr3_nt: TGTGCCAGCAGCAAACAGGGGATCAGAAGCTACGAGCAGTACTTC
cdr3_aa: CASSKQGIRSYEQYF

v_call: TRBV2
j_call: TRBJ2-7
d_call: .
clone_size: once
cdr3_nt: TGTGCCAGCGTTCGTTCCTACGAGCAGTACTTC
cdr3_aa: CASVRSYEQYF

v_call: TRBV6-1
j_call: TRBJ2-1
d_call: TRBD1
clone_size: .
cdr3_nt: TGTGCCAGCAGTGACCGGACAGGCGGTGGCGGATACGGTGAGCAGTTCTTC
cdr3_aa: CASSDRTGGGGYGEQFF

v_call: TRBV19
j_call: TRBJ1-1
d_call: TRBD1
clone_size: .
cdr3_nt: TGTGCCAGTAGTCGAGACAGGGGGCGTACTGAAGCTTTCTTT
cdr3_aa: CASSRDRGRTEAFF

v_call: TRBV29-1
j_call: TRBJ2-7
d_call: TRBD2
clone_size: .
cdr3_nt: TGCAGCGTTGAGGGTCGGAGGGAGGGCCCGCTGAACGAGCAGTACTTC
cdr3_aa: CSVEGRREGPLNEQYF

v_call: TRBV30
j_call: TRBJ1-2
d_call: .
clone_size: .
cdr3_nt: TGTGCCTGGAGCCTTAACTGGAGAGCCTACACCTTC
cdr3_aa: CAWSLNWRAYTF

v_call: TRBV27
j_call: TRBJ2-3
d_call: TRBD2
clone_size: .
cdr3_nt: TGTGCCAGCTCTAGAGGGACTAGAACAGATACGCAGTATTTT
cdr3_aa: CASSRGTRTDTQYF

v_call: TRBV19
j_call: TRBJ2-7
d_call: .
clone_size: .
cdr3_nt: TGTGCCAGTAGTATAGAACTAGGGACCTACGAGCAGTACTTC
cdr3_aa: CASSIELGTYEQYF

v_call: TRBV21-1
j_call: TRBJ2-7
d_call: .
clone_size: few
cdr3_nt: TGTGCCAGCAGCAAAACATGGGACAGGGGGCAGACTAGCGGCGAGCAGTACTTC
cdr3_aa: CASSKTWDRGQTSGEQYF

v_call: TRBV28
j_call: TRBJ2-5
d_call: .
clone_size: .
cdr3_nt: TGTGCCAGCAGTTTATTACAGGGCAAAGAGACCCAGTACTTC
cdr3_aa: CASSLLQGKETQYF

v_call: TRBV5-1
j_call: TRBJ2-7
d_call: .
clone_size: .
cdr3_nt: TGCGCCAGCAGCTTCGAGCGGCACCCGGCCTACGAGCAGTACTTC
cdr3_aa: CASSFERHPAYEQYF

v_call: TRBV2
j_call: TRBJ2-5
d_call: .
clone_size: .
cdr3_nt: TGTGCCAGTTCCCTTCTTCCAGAGACCCAGTACTTC
cdr3_aa: CASSLLPETQYF

v_call: TRBV2
j_call: TRBJ1-2
d_call: .
clone_size: .
cdr3_nt: TGTGCCAGCAGTCCCGCCGGGGACAACGGGAGCTACACCTTC
cdr3_aa: CASSPAGDNGSYTF

v_call: TRBV14
j_call: TRBJ2-1
d_call: .
clone_size: .
cdr3_nt: TGTGCCAGCATGGGGCTAAGCTCCTACAATGAGCAGTTCTTC
cdr3_aa: CASMGLSSYNEQFF

v_call: TRBV4-1
j_call: TRBJ2-1
d_call: .
clone_size: .
cdr3_nt: TGCGCCAGCAGCCAAGAGGGGACAACCGTCCCCAATGAGCAGTTCTTC
cdr3_aa: CASSQEGTTVPNEQFF

v_call: TRBV5-1
j_call: TRBJ1-2
d_call: .
clone_size: .
cdr3_nt: TGCGCCAGCAGCTTGGCCCCCGGCCAGACAATAATCTATGGCTACACCTTC
cdr3_aa: CASSLAPGQTIIYGYTF

v_call: TRBV5-4
j_call: TRBJ2-2
d_call: TRBD1
clone_size: .
cdr3_nt: TGTGCCAGCAGCTGGAGGACAGGGGACTCCGGGGAGCTGTTTTTT
cdr3_aa: CASSWRTGDSGELFF

v_call: TRBV19
j_call: TRBJ1-1
d_call: .
clone_size: .
cdr3_nt: TGTGCCAGTAGTATGATGGAGGAGACTGAAGCTTTCTTT
cdr3_aa: CASSMMEETEAFF

v_call: TRBV4-1
j_call: TRBJ1-2
d_call: .
clone_size: .
cdr3_nt: TGCGCCAGCAGCCAAGATGCGGCAGGGTGGGCCTATGGCTACACCTTC
cdr3_aa: CASSQDAAGWAYGYTF

v_call: TRBV28
j_call: TRBJ2-1
d_call: .
clone_size: .
cdr3_nt: TGTGCCAGCAGTTTATTAAGAGCGGGCCTAAAGATATACAATGAGCAGTTCTTC
cdr3_aa: CASSLLRAGLKIYNEQFF

v_call: TRBV30
j_call: TRBJ2-7
d_call: .
clone_size: .
cdr3_nt: TGTGCCTGGAGTATCGGCGGAGGGGCCTACGAGCAGTACTTC
cdr3_aa: CAWSIGGGAYEQYF

v_call: TRBV5-1
j_call: TRBJ2-7
d_call: TRBD2
clone_size: .
cdr3_nt: TGCGCCAGCAGCCTTCCGGGACTAGCATACGAGCAGTACTTC
cdr3_aa: CASSLPGLAYEQYF

v_call: TRBV4-1
j_call: TRBJ1-2
d_call: .
clone_size: .
cdr3_nt: TGCGCCAGCAGCCCAAACAGGGTTCATGGCTACACCTTC
cdr3_aa: CASSPNRVHGYTF

v_call: TRBV18
j_call: TRBJ2-1
d_call: TRBD2
clone_size: .
cdr3_nt: TGTGCCAGCTCACCAGCGGGAGAGGAGGATGAGCAGTTCTTC
cdr3_aa: CASSPAGEEDEQFF

v_call: TRBV5-1
j_call: TRBJ1-1
d_call: .
clone_size: few
cdr3_nt: TGCGCCAGCAGCTTGGTCGCAGGGAACACTGAAGCTTTCTTT
cdr3_aa: CASSLVAGNTEAFF

v_call: TRBV14
j_call: TRBJ1-1
d_call: .
clone_size: .
cdr3_nt: TGTGCCAGCAGCTTACTGTTGGGCAGGAACACTGAAGCTTTCTTT
cdr3_aa: CASSLLLGRNTEAFF

v_call: TRBV18
j_call: TRBJ2-1
d_call: .
clone_size: .
cdr3_nt: TGTGCCAGCTCACCGAGACTTGCGGGAAGCGACAATGAGCAGTTCTTC
cdr3_aa: CASSPRLAGSDNEQFF

v_call: TRBV5-1
j_call: TRBJ2-1
d_call: TRBD2
clone_size: .
cdr3_nt: TGCGCCAGCAGCTCCCTCGGGGCTAGCGGGAATCGGCCCTACAATGAGCAGTTCTTC
cdr3_aa: CASSSLGASGNRPYNEQFF

v_call: TRBV29-1
j_call: TRBJ1-1
d_call: .
clone_size: few
cdr3_nt: TGCAGCGTCAAAAGGGGGATTAGCGCTGAAGCTTTCTTT
cdr3_aa: CSVKRGISAEAFF

v_call: TRBV19
j_call: TRBJ1-1
d_call: .
clone_size: .
cdr3_nt: TGTGCCAGTAGTCCCAGTTATACAGGTGCCAACACTGAAGCTTTCTTT
cdr3_aa: CASSPSYTGANTEAFF

v_call: TRBV7-3
j_call: TRBJ2-1
d_call: TRBD2
clone_size: few
cdr3_nt: TGTGCCAGCAGCCTCGACCGGGAGGGCCCTCGGTTCTTC
cdr3_aa: CASSLDREGPRFF

v_call: TRBV7-9
j_call: TRBJ2-7
d_call: .
clone_size: .
cdr3_nt: TGTGCCAGCAGCCCTAATCTCCAGTACAGAGACGAGCAGTACTTC
cdr3_aa: CASSPNLQYRDEQYF